This TCR beta chain was documented in a study of glioma-infiltrating T cells. General observations from the study: Tissue-blood divergence was below expectation in non-neoplastic patients, above in gliomas. Very few CDR3 sequences were shared between tissue and blood.

The iRepertoire nested amplicon-rescue multiplex PCR amplified TCR alpha and beta CDR3s from RNA. Tissue mRNA or PBMC total RNA, 100-400 ng, went into one-step reverse transcription and amplification. TCRdb reanalysed the multiplex PCR reads using MiXCR and keeps one entry per CDR3 protein. The sample lists tens of thousands of distinct CDR3 sequences, about 23% seen once, with over 5.5% in the top ten. Worth noting for this clonotype: The antigen remains undetermined.

Sequencing was performed on glioma tissue, nonneoplastic brain tissue, or PBMCs (not recorded which). This sequence was found in a human donor with low-grade glioma or glioblastoma, undergoing nonglioma brain surgery, or in good health (not recorded which).

The CDR3, as DNA: TGTGCCTGGAGTGTCGACGGGTCCGGGCCCCAGCATTTT. It yields the protein CAWSVDGSGPQHF. This chain connects TRBV30 to TRBJ1-5; no reliable D call. CDR1 and CDR2 (germline): GTSNPN, SVGIG (reference sequence). Trimming took off 0 bases at V and 9 bases at J, with 12 bases between the two ends. There are 13 residues in the CDR3.